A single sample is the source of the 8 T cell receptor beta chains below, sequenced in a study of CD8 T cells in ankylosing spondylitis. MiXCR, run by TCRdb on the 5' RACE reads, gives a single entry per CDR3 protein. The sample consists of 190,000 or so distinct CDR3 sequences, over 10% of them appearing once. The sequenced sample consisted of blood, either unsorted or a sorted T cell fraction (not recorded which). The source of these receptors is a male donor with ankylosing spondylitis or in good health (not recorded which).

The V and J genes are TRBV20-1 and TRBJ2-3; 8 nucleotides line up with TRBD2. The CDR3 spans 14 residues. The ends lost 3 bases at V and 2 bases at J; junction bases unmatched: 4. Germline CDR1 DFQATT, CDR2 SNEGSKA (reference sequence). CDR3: CSASPTSATDTQYF. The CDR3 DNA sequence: TGCAGTGCTAGCCCGACTAGCGCCACAGATACGCAGTATTTT.

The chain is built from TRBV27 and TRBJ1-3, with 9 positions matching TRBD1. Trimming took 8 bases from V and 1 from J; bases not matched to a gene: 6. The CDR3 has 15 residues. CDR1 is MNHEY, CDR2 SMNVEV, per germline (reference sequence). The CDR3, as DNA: TGTGCCAGCGGTGACAGGGGGATATCTGGAAACACCATATATTTT. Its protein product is CASGDRGISGNTIYF.

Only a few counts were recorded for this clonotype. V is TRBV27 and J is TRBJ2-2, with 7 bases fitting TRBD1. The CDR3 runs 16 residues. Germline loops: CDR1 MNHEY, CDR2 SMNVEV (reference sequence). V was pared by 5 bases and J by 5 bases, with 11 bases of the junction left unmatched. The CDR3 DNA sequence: TGTGCCAGCAGTCTAGGCCCCCAACAGGGGACCGGGGAGCTGTTTTTT. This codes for CASSLGPQQGTGELFF.

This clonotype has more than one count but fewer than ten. As DNA, the CDR3 is TGTGCCAGCAGCTTGAAGGATTCCAATGAGCAGTTCTTC. It specifies CASSLKDSNEQFF. The rearrangement joins TRBV5-6 to TRBJ2-1; D is undetermined. CDR1 is SGHDT, CDR2 YYEEEE, per germline. V lost 1 base to trimming and J lost 6 bases, with 8 bases between them. The CDR3 length is 13 residues.

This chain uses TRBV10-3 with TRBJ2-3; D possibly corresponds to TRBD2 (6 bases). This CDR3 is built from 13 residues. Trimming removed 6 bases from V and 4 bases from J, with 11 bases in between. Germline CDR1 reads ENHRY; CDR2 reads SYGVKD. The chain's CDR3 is CAISQTSADTQYF. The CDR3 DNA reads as TGTGCCATCAGCCAGACTAGTGCAGATACGCAGTATTTT.

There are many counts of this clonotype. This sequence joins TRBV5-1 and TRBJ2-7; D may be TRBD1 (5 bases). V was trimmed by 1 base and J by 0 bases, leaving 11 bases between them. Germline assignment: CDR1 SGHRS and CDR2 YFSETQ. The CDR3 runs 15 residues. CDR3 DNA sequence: TGCGCCAGCAGCTTGTATCCTGACAGCTCCTACGAGCAGTACTTC. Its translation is CASSLYPDSSYEQYF.

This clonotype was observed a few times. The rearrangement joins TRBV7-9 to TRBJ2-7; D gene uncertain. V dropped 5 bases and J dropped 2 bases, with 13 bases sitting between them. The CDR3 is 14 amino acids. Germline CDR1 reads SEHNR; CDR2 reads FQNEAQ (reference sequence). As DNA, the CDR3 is TGTGCCAGCAGCCAGTTGGGCCTCGCCTACGAGCAGTACTTC. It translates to CASSQLGLAYEQYF.

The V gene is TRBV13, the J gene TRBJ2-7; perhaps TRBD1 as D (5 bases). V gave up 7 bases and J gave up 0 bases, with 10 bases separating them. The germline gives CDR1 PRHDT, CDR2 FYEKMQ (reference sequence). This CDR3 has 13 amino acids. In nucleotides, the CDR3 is TGTGCCAGCACGGACATCCTCTCCTACGAGCAGTACTTC. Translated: CASTDILSYEQYF.